This is a list of T cell receptor beta chains from one sample in a study of response to subunit inactivated influenza vaccine. TCRdb analysed the RT-PCR reads with MiXCR anew, one entry per CDR3 protein. The sample shows more than 400,000 distinct CDR3 sequences, approximately 11% of them seen only once. The sequencing here drew on PBMCs from blood, taken roughly 45 days after vaccination. Receptor source: a man aged 45-65 years who received an inactivated influenza vaccine. Each CDR3 is given with its conserved first and last residue. The D gene is left open where the match is weak. Rows give clone size only sometimes, using once, few, many, or a class for an expanded clone.

few,TRBJ2-4,TRBD1,TRBV7-2,CASSRQTGGAYIQYF,TGTGCCAGCAGCAGACAGACAGGGGGCGCGTACATTCAGTACTTC
few,TRBJ1-5,TRBD1,TRBV20-1,CSASGQGGNQPQHF,TGCAGTGCCTCCGGACAGGGGGGCAATCAGCCCCAGCATTTT
NA,TRBJ2-1,NA,TRBV10-2,CASSPGPEQFF,TGCGCCAGCAGCCCCGGGCCTGAGCAGTTCTTC
few,TRBJ2-3,NA,TRBV5-6,CASSPLTSLTPDTQYF,TGTGCCAGCAGCCCACTAACTAGTTTGACCCCAGATACGCAGTATTTT
few,TRBJ2-7,NA,TRBV5-1,CASSATGDRFYEQYF,TGCGCCAGCAGCGCGACAGGCGACCGATTCTACGAGCAGTACTTC
many,TRBJ2-7,NA,TRBV18,CASSPILGGIRVQEQYF,TGTGCCAGCTCACCGATATTGGGGGGAATTCGGGTCCAGGAGCAGTACTTC
few,TRBJ2-1,TRBD2,TRBV7-8,CASSSLLAPSYNEQFF,TGTGCCAGCAGCTCACTACTAGCGCCCTCCTACAATGAGCAGTTCTTC
NA,TRBJ2-2,TRBD1,TRBV11-2,CASRSGTGKTGELFF,TGTGCCAGCAGATCCGGGACAGGGAAAACCGGGGAGCTGTTTTTT
many,TRBJ2-5,NA,TRBV9,CASSVDPGRQETQYF,TGTGCCAGCAGCGTAGACCCTGGGCGGCAAGAGACCCAGTACTTC
once,TRBJ2-4,NA,TRBV27,CASSFQVVAKNIQYF,TGTGCCAGCAGTTTCCAGGTCGTAGCCAAAAACATCCAGTACTTC
many,TRBJ2-1,NA,TRBV12-3/TRBV12-4,CASSLLAGKGIEQFF,TGTGCCAGCAGTTTGTTGGCAGGGAAGGGGATTGAGCAGTTCTTC
few,TRBJ1-5,TRBD1,TRBV6-1,CASRDREERPQHF,TGTGCCAGCCGAGACAGGGAGGAGAGGCCCCAGCATTTT
NA,TRBJ2-5,TRBD2,TRBV10-3,CAISAAGGRQETQYF,TGTGCCATCAGTGCTGCGGGAGGTCGGCAAGAGACCCAGTACTTC
NA,TRBJ2-3,NA,TRBV12-3/TRBV12-4,CASSDLRQQYF,TGTGCCAGCAGTGACCTGAGACAGCAGTATTTT
few,TRBJ1-1,NA,TRBV14,CASSQGVYVTEAFF,TGTGCCAGCAGCCAAGGGGTATACGTAACTGAAGCTTTCTTT
once,TRBJ2-7,TRBD1,TRBV28,CASGEMGQSSYEQYF,TGTGCCAGCGGTGAAATGGGACAGAGCTCCTACGAGCAGTACTTC
many,TRBJ2-2,NA,TRBV12-3/TRBV12-4,CAVGVTGELFF,TGTGCCGTTGGGGTCACCGGGGAGCTGTTTTTT
many,TRBJ2-3,TRBD1,TRBV12-3/TRBV12-4,CASTRDRGQTDTQYF,TGTGCCAGCACCCGAGACAGGGGGCAGACAGATACGCAGTATTTT
NA,TRBJ2-7,TRBD2,TRBV7-2,CASSLTRTSGAREQYF,TGTGCCAGCAGCTTAACCCGTACTAGCGGGGCTAGAGAGCAGTACTTC
few,TRBJ2-1,TRBD2,TRBV5-1,CASSLEGGGANEQFF,TGCGCCAGCAGCTTGGAGGGCGGGGGGGCCAATGAGCAGTTCTTC
NA,TRBJ2-1,TRBD1,TRBV12-3/TRBV12-4,CASSWTGTYNEQFF,TGTGCCAGCTCCTGGACAGGGACCTACAATGAGCAGTTCTTC
few,TRBJ2-7,NA,TRBV12-3/TRBV12-4,CASSFGSRANEQYF,TGTGCCAGCAGTTTTGGTTCCAGGGCCAACGAGCAGTACTTC
NA,TRBJ2-5,NA,TRBV5-1,CASSPEGNLPQETQYF,TGCGCCAGCAGTCCCGAGGGCAATCTGCCCCAAGAGACCCAGTACTTC
few,TRBJ2-3,TRBD1,TRBV7-9,CASRDGQVGPTDTQYF,TGTGCCAGCAGGGATGGACAGGTGGGCCCCACAGATACGCAGTATTTT
NA,TRBJ2-4,NA,TRBV20-1,CSARVILDGNIQYF,TGCAGTGCTAGAGTGATCTTAGATGGAAACATTCAGTACTTC
many,TRBJ1-2,TRBD1,TRBV29-1,CSTQGDYGYTF,TGCAGTACCCAGGGGGATTATGGCTACACCTTC
few,TRBJ2-5,TRBD1,TRBV7-9,CASSLEQGYQETQYF,TGTGCCAGCAGCTTAGAACAGGGGTACCAAGAGACCCAGTACTTC
NA,TRBJ2-1,TRBD2,TRBV15,CATSREGRDNEQFF,TGTGCCACCAGCAGAGAAGGGAGGGACAATGAGCAGTTCTTC
few,TRBJ2-3,NA,TRBV5-1,CASSLYSPGADTQYF,TGCGCCAGCAGCTTGTACAGCCCGGGGGCGGATACGCAGTATTTT
NA,TRBJ2-7,TRBD1,TRBV11-2,CASSGQGERWEQYF,TGTGCCAGCAGCGGACAGGGAGAGCGTTGGGAGCAGTACTTC
NA,TRBJ2-2,NA,TRBV16,CATTTHANTGELFF,TGTGCCACTACGACACACGCGAACACCGGGGAGCTGTTTTTT